This TCR beta chain emerged from a study of glioma-infiltrating T cells after dendritic cell vaccination. Whole-study results and caveats: Higher TCR clonality did not directly relate to longer survival.

As for time point: after dendritic cell vaccination, including at tumor progression/relapse. CDR3 size: 13 residues. Germline-derived CDR1 and CDR2 are SGHRS and YFSETQ. The junction had 1 base not matched to a gene; V was cut back by 2 bases and J by 3 bases. The repertoire was sequenced with immunoSEQ multiplex PCR; TCRdb's copy has only in-frame clones and lacks some. Here the sample spans 99,000 or so clones, around 91% being singletons. To note about this clone: The antigen is not known.

This chain links TRBV5-1 with TRBJ1-2, with TRBD1 matching 7 bases. This specimen consisted of blood, obtained after dendritic cell vaccination. The TCR sequence derives from a human donor with glioblastoma. CDR3 loop: CASSFDRDYGYTF. As DNA, the CDR3 is TGCGCCAGCAGCTTCGACAGGGACTATGGCTACACCTTC. The variable domain in full, completed from reference TRBV5-1 and TRBJ1-2, reads KAGVTQTPRYLIKTRGQQVTLSCSPISGHRSVSWYQQTPGQGLQFLFEYFSETQRNKGNFPGRFSGRQFSNSRSEMNVSTLELGDSALYLCASSFDRDYGYTFGSGTRLTVV.